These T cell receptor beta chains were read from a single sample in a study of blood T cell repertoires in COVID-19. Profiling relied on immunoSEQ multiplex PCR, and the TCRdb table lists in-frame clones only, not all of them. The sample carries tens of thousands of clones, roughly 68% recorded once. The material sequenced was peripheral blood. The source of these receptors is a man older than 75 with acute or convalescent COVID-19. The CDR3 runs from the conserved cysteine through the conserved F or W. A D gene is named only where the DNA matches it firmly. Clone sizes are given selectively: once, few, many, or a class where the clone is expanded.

CDR3 protein: CASSRQGAGYEQYF
CDR3 DNA: TGTGCCAGTAGTAGGCAGGGGGCTGGCTACGAGCAGTACTTC
J gene: TRBJ2-7
D gene: TRBD1
clone size: few
V gene: TRBV19

CDR3 protein: CASSLLPGVYNEQFF
CDR3 DNA: TGCGCCAGCAGCTTGTTACCGGGGGTGTACAATGAGCAGTTCTTC
J gene: TRBJ2-1
D gene: .
clone size: .
V gene: TRBV5-1

CDR3 protein: CASSAEGLARDTQYF
CDR3 DNA: TGTGCCAGCAGTGCTGAGGGACTAGCGAGAGATACGCAGTATTTT
J gene: TRBJ2-3
D gene: TRBD2
clone size: .
V gene: TRBV2

CDR3 protein: CASSELGPNTGELFF
CDR3 DNA: TGTGCCAGCAGTGAATTGGGCCCGAACACCGGGGAGCTGTTTTTT
J gene: TRBJ2-2
D gene: .
clone size: few
V gene: TRBV25-1

CDR3 protein: CASSLTHSNQPQHF
CDR3 DNA: TGTGCCAGCAGCTTAACACATAGCAATCAGCCCCAGCATTTT
J gene: TRBJ1-5
D gene: .
clone size: .
V gene: TRBV7-2

CDR3 protein: CASSLRQGGGTEAFF
CDR3 DNA: TGTGCCAGCAGCCTACGACAGGGGGGCGGCACTGAAGCTTTCTTT
J gene: TRBJ1-1
D gene: TRBD1
clone size: .
V gene: TRBV5-4

CDR3 protein: CASSIVQGTGELFF
CDR3 DNA: TGTGCCAGCAGCATAGTACAGGGCACCGGGGAGCTGTTTTTT
J gene: TRBJ2-2
D gene: .
clone size: few
V gene: TRBV7-6

CDR3 protein: CAWNYLPMAPLHF
CDR3 DNA: TGTGCCTGGAACTACCTCCCTATGGCTCCCCTCCACTTT
J gene: TRBJ1-6
D gene: .
clone size: .
V gene: TRBV30

CDR3 protein: CASRPGGRRTEAFF
CDR3 DNA: TGTGCCAGCAGACCAGGGGGCAGGCGAACTGAAGCTTTCTTT
J gene: TRBJ1-1
D gene: TRBD1
clone size: few
V gene: TRBV7-9

CDR3 protein: CASSRGTGRQETQYF
CDR3 DNA: TGTGCCAGCAGCCGCGGGACAGGGCGACAAGAGACCCAGTACTTC
J gene: TRBJ2-5
D gene: TRBD1
clone size: .
V gene: TRBV5-6

CDR3 protein: CASSSPGQGAGNTIYF
CDR3 DNA: TGTGCCAGCAGTTCCCCGGGACAGGGGGCTGGAAACACCATATATTTT
J gene: TRBJ1-3
D gene: TRBD1
clone size: .
V gene: TRBV6-6

CDR3 protein: CASSPLRPAGFAGELFF
CDR3 DNA: TGTGCCAGCTCACCACTGAGGCCAGCGGGATTTGCCGGGGAGCTGTTTTTT
J gene: TRBJ2-2
D gene: TRBD2
clone size: .
V gene: TRBV18

CDR3 protein: CASTLGVEQFF
CDR3 DNA: TGTGCCAGCACCTTGGGAGTTGAGCAGTTCTTC
J gene: TRBJ2-1
D gene: .
clone size: .
V gene: TRBV2

CDR3 protein: CASSLDRVTGDTQYF
CDR3 DNA: TGCGCCAGCAGTCTTGACAGGGTGACGGGGGATACGCAGTATTTT
J gene: TRBJ2-3
D gene: TRBD1
clone size: .
V gene: TRBV4-1

CDR3 protein: CASSIWRGTYGDTEAFF
CDR3 DNA: TGTGCCAGTAGTATTTGGCGGGGAACGTATGGGGACACTGAAGCTTTCTTT
J gene: TRBJ1-1
D gene: .
clone size: many
V gene: TRBV19

CDR3 protein: CASSSRAGSYNEQFF
CDR3 DNA: TGTGCCAGCAGCTCAAGGGCAGGGTCCTACAATGAGCAGTTCTTC
J gene: TRBJ2-1
D gene: .
clone size: .
V gene: TRBV7-9

CDR3 protein: CASSRSIGSSYEQYF
CDR3 DNA: TGTGCCAGCAGCCGGAGTATTGGCAGCTCCTACGAGCAGTACTTC
J gene: TRBJ2-7
D gene: .
clone size: .
V gene: TRBV7-2

CDR3 protein: CASSYSPGGGYGYTF
CDR3 DNA: TGTGCCAGCAGTTACTCTCCCGGGGGTGGCTATGGCTACACCTTC
J gene: TRBJ1-2
D gene: .
clone size: .
V gene: TRBV6-5

CDR3 protein: CASSHQGTGGDQPQHF
CDR3 DNA: TGTGCCAGCAGTCATCAGGGGACAGGGGGCGATCAGCCCCAGCATTTT
J gene: TRBJ1-5
D gene: TRBD1
clone size: .
V gene: TRBV3-1/TRBV3-2

CDR3 protein: CASSSRGASQETQYF
CDR3 DNA: TGTGCCAGCAGCTCCAGGGGGGCCTCCCAAGAGACCCAGTACTTC
J gene: TRBJ2-5
D gene: .
clone size: few
V gene: TRBV28

CDR3 protein: CASSPFDNSPLHF
CDR3 DNA: TGTGCCAGCTCACCATTCGATAATTCACCCCTCCACTTT
J gene: TRBJ1-6
D gene: .
clone size: once
V gene: TRBV18

CDR3 protein: CASSVTSGSPGEQFF
CDR3 DNA: TGTGCCAGCAGCGTTACTAGCGGGAGTCCGGGTGAGCAGTTCTTC
J gene: TRBJ2-1
D gene: TRBD2
clone size: .
V gene: TRBV9

CDR3 protein: CASSRQGYEQYF
CDR3 DNA: TGTGCCAGCAGTCGACAGGGCTACGAGCAGTACTTC
J gene: TRBJ2-7
D gene: TRBD1
clone size: once
V gene: TRBV2

CDR3 protein: CASSVTPRTSGTDTQYF
CDR3 DNA: TGTGCCAGCAGCGTTACCCCCCGGACTAGCGGTACAGATACGCAGTATTTT
J gene: TRBJ2-3
D gene: TRBD2
clone size: .
V gene: TRBV9

CDR3 protein: CATLYKNGGMKTQYF
CDR3 DNA: TGTGCCACCCTATACAAGAACGGAGGGATGAAGACCCAGTACTTC
J gene: TRBJ2-5
D gene: .
clone size: once
V gene: TRBV6-5

CDR3 protein: CASSYGRVGKNIQYF
CDR3 DNA: TGTGCCAGCAGTTACGGCAGGGTGGGCAAAAACATTCAGTACTTC
J gene: TRBJ2-4
D gene: .
clone size: .
V gene: TRBV6-2/TRBV6-3

CDR3 protein: CSVRGETQYF
CDR3 DNA: TGCAGCGTTCGGGGGGAGACCCAGTACTTC
J gene: TRBJ2-5
D gene: .
clone size: .
V gene: TRBV29-1

CDR3 protein: CSVDRMGGGNTEAFF
CDR3 DNA: TGCAGCGTTGACCGAATGGGGGGTGGGAACACTGAAGCTTTCTTT
J gene: TRBJ1-1
D gene: .
clone size: .
V gene: TRBV29-1

CDR3 protein: CASSLGRGADGYTF
CDR3 DNA: TGTGCCAGCAGCTTAGGCAGGGGCGCAGATGGCTACACCTTC
J gene: TRBJ1-2
D gene: .
clone size: .
V gene: TRBV7-9

CDR3 protein: CASSLGGAGRTGELFF
CDR3 DNA: TGTGCCAGCAGTTTAGGGGGGGCGGGTCGCACCGGGGAGCTGTTTTTT
J gene: TRBJ2-2
D gene: .
clone size: .
V gene: TRBV27

CDR3 protein: CASSLDSPYGYTF
CDR3 DNA: TGTGCCAGCAGCCTTGACAGTCCCTATGGCTACACCTTC
J gene: TRBJ1-2
D gene: .
clone size: .
V gene: TRBV5-6

CDR3 protein: CATSDPRTGDGEKLFF
CDR3 DNA: TGTGCCACCAGTGATCCCAGAACAGGGGATGGTGAAAAACTGTTTTTT
J gene: TRBJ1-4
D gene: TRBD1
clone size: .
V gene: TRBV24-1

CDR3 protein: CASGPSTTSGVPREQFF
CDR3 DNA: TGTGCTAGTGGTCCCTCCACCACTAGCGGGGTCCCAAGGGAGCAGTTCTTC
J gene: TRBJ2-1
D gene: TRBD2
clone size: few
V gene: TRBV12-5

CDR3 protein: CASSLLAGAIYNEQFF
CDR3 DNA: TGTGCCAGCTCACTCCTAGCGGGAGCAATCTACAATGAGCAGTTCTTC
J gene: TRBJ2-1
D gene: TRBD2
clone size: .
V gene: TRBV18

CDR3 protein: CAWSTGTGVNSPLHF
CDR3 DNA: TGTGCCTGGAGTACGGGGACAGGGGTTAATTCACCCCTCCACTTT
J gene: TRBJ1-6
D gene: TRBD1
clone size: .
V gene: TRBV30